The 32 T cell receptor beta chains presented below share a single source sample, sequenced in a study of CD8 T cells in ankylosing spondylitis. Findings of the study overall: Seemingly characteristic of ankylosing spondylitis blood was a TCR beta motif consisting of under 10 highly homologous variants.

These receptors have no identified antigens. One entry per CDR3 protein results from TCRdb running MiXCR on the 5' RACE reads. The profile shows more than 650,000 distinct CDR3 sequences, approximately 12% of them singletons. Sample: blood, either unsorted or a sorted T cell fraction (not recorded which). The receptor source for this set is a male donor with ankylosing spondylitis.

There are many counts of this clonotype. The V call is TRBV19, the J call TRBJ2-5; D remains ambiguous. V was trimmed by 7 bases and J by 3 bases, leaving 6 bases between them. CDR1 is LNHDA, CDR2 SQIVND, per germline (reference sequence). The CDR3 has 11 residues. CDR3 bases: TGTGCCAGTAAGAAGGAAGAGACCCAGTACTTC. It encodes CASKKEETQYF.

This clonotype was recorded many times. The chain couples TRBV20-1 to TRBJ1-5; 7 positions match TRBD1. The CDR3 contains 15 residues. Trimming took 5 bases from V and 6 from J; bases not matched to a gene: 13. Germline loops: CDR1 DFQATT, CDR2 SNEGSKA (reference sequence). The DNA for the CDR3 is TGCAGTGCTCTACTAACAGGGGATGTTAGTCAGCCCCAGCATTTT. Its protein is CSALLTGDVSQPQHF.

This clonotype was detected only a few times. This chain connects TRBV28 to TRBJ2-1; D might be TRBD2 (5 bases). This CDR3 is 13 amino acids long. Germline assignment: CDR1 MDHEN and CDR2 SYDVKM. Trimming removed 7 bases at V and 8 bases at J, with 15 bases between. CDR3: CASTSDWLHEQFF. The CDR3 bases are TGTGCCAGCACCTCGGACTGGCTCCATGAGCAGTTCTTC.

This clonotype was observed a handful of times. The rearrangement joins TRBV10-3 to TRBJ1-2; 9 positions agree with TRBD1. Losses at the gene ends were 6 bases for V and 3 bases for J; bases not matched to a gene: 5. The CDR3 sequence is 14 residues long. CDR1 and CDR2 (germline): ENHRY, SYGVKD. CDR3 sequence: CAISRDRADYGYTF. The CDR3, as DNA: TGTGCCATCAGCCGGGACAGGGCTGACTATGGCTACACCTTC.

The chain is built from TRBV10-3 and TRBJ1-2, with 10 bases that match TRBD1. The CDR3 contains 15 residues. Germline V CDR1 and CDR2: ENHRY, SYGVKD. The junction had 5 bases not matched to a gene; V was cut back by 3 bases and J by 4 bases. CDR3 bases: TGTGCCATCAGTGACCCGGGACAGGGGACCTATGGCTACACCTTC. Translation gives CAISDPGQGTYGYTF.

V and J are TRBV20-1 and TRBJ2-1; weak D call: TRBD2 (5 bases). Trimming took off 1 base at V and 3 bases at J, with 16 bases between the two ends. Germline V gives CDR1 DFQATT, CDR2 SNEGSKA (reference sequence). The CDR3 covers 16 residues. CDR3 sequence reads: CSARVVHGVGYNEQFF. CDR3 DNA sequence: TGCAGTGCTAGAGTCGTGCACGGGGTGGGCTACAATGAGCAGTTCTTC.

This clonotype was found a few times. In nucleotides, the CDR3 is TGTGCCAGCAGTGGGACTCTAGCGAACACAGATACGCAGTATTTT. As protein: CASSGTLANTDTQYF. The chain couples TRBV6-1 to TRBJ2-3, with D possibly being TRBD2 (6 bases). The CDR3 spans 15 residues. CDR1 and CDR2 (germline): MNHNS, SASEGT. V lost 4 bases and J 2 bases, leaving 13 bases between the germline ends.

The V and J genes are TRBV7-2 and TRBJ2-1, with TRBD1 identical over 8 bases. Germline trimming cut 4 bases from V and 8 bases from J; bases unmatched to any gene: 7. The CDR3 runs to 14 residues. Per germline, CDR1 SGHTA and CDR2 FQGNSA. The CDR3 sequence is CASSSWTGRDEQFF. CDR3 in DNA: TGTGCCAGCAGCTCCTGGACAGGGCGCGATGAGCAGTTCTTC. Combining the CDR3 with reference TRBV7-2 and TRBJ2-1 gives the whole variable domain GAGVSQSPSNKVTEKGKDVELRCDPISGHTALYWYRQSLGQGLEFLIYFQGNSAPDKSGLPSDRFSAERTGGSVSTLTIQRTQQEDSAVYLCASSSWTGRDEQFFGPGTRLTVL.

This clonotype showed up just a few times. The chain carries TRBV4-1 and TRBJ2-3; TRBD1 matches at 8 bases. The germline CDR1 and CDR2 sequences are MGHRA and YSYEKL. V shed 4 bases and J 6 bases; nucleotides not matched to a gene: 9. The CDR3 is 15 residues long. CDR3 coding DNA: TGCGCCAGCAGCCGTGGACAGGGAGGTGGGGATACGCAGTATTTT. Protein sequence: CASSRGQGGGDTQYF.

V usage is TRBV5-6 and J usage is TRBJ2-1; 12 nucleotides line up with TRBD1. CDR3 length: 17 amino acids. V dropped 0 bases and J dropped 9; count of bases not matched to a gene: 10. Germline loops: CDR1 SGHDT, CDR2 YYEEEE. CDR3 protein: CASSLEGTGGAVFEQFF. CDR3 DNA: TGTGCCAGCAGCTTGGAAGGGACAGGGGGCGCGGTGTTTGAGCAGTTCTTC.

This clonotype came up a few times. This chain joins TRBV20-1 and TRBJ2-7; D perhaps matches TRBD2 (6 bases). The CDR3 consists of 11 residues. Trimming took off 3 bases at V and 6 bases at J, with 9 bases between the two ends. CDR1 is DFQATT, CDR2 SNEGSKA, per germline (reference sequence). CDR3 region: CSASPSVEQYF. Here the CDR3 DNA reads TGCAGTGCTAGCCCTAGCGTCGAGCAGTACTTC.

CDR3 in DNA: TGTGCCAGCAGCTCCTGGGCTGACTCCTACGAGCAGTACTTC. Encoded protein: CASSSWADSYEQYF. The chain has TRBV7-9 and TRBJ2-7; D not resolved. The V gene lost 4 bases and the J gene lost 0 bases, with 10 bases spanning the gap. The CDR3 totals 14 residues. The germline V gene has CDR1 SEHNR and CDR2 FQNEAQ (reference sequence).

This clonotype was counted ten times or more. The chain couples TRBV4-2 to TRBJ1-1; a weak D match, TRBD1 (5 bases). Germline V gene sequence: CDR1 LGHNA, CDR2 YNFKEQ. CDR3 length equals 14 residues. The V and J ends lost 1 base and 6 bases respectively, with 12 bases between them. In nucleotides, the CDR3 is TGTGCCAGCAGCCAAGGGGACTGGAGGGCTGAAGCTTTCTTT. Its translation: CASSQGDWRAEAFF.

This clonotype was counted ten times or more. V gene TRBV5-5 combines with J gene TRBJ1-4; 7 nucleotides agree with TRBD1. Germline CDR1 reads SGHKS; CDR2 reads YYEKEE (reference sequence). This CDR3 has 14 residues. The trim removed 4 bases at V and 8 bases at J, leaving 8 bases unmatched. CDR3 sequence: CASSLRGMSEKLFF. DNA of the CDR3: TGTGCCAGCAGCCTCAGGGGGATGTCGGAAAAACTGTTTTTT.

V is TRBV18 and J is TRBJ1-1; 7 nucleotides align to TRBD1. V was pared by 1 base and J by 3 bases, with 8 bases of the junction left unmatched. The CDR3 has 16 residues. Per the germline V gene, CDR1 is KGHSH and CDR2 is LQKENI. For the CDR3, the DNA is TGTGCCAGCTCACCACTCCGGGACAGATTATACACTGAAGCTTTCTTT. This translates into CASSPLRDRLYTEAFF.

The rearrangement joins TRBV9 to TRBJ2-3; 8 bases align to TRBD2. V gave up 5 bases and J gave up 2 bases; unmatched junction bases: 7. The V gene's germline CDR1 is SGDLS and CDR2 YYNGEE. This CDR3 is built from 15 residues. This chain's CDR3 is CASRPSGGYTDTQYF. The CDR3 DNA follows: TGTGCCAGCAGACCGAGCGGGGGTTACACAGATACGCAGTATTTT.

This clonotype turned up a few times. The chain has TRBV20-1 and TRBJ1-4; TRBD1 agrees at 7 bases. The ends lost 3 bases at V and 7 bases at J; junction bases unmatched: 5. Germline CDR1 and CDR2: DFQATT and SNEGSKA (reference sequence). This CDR3 has 13 residues. The DNA of the CDR3 is TGCAGTGCTAGGAGGGGGCAGGGTGAAAAACTGTTTTTT. Its translation: CSARRGQGEKLFF.

A note on this clonotype: The conserved phenylalanine or tryptophan normally closing the CDR3 is absent here, so this likely arose from a read error. No DNA is shown, since the ends of the CDR3 on it are uncertain; the CDR3 is the one TCRdb lists. The CDR3 loop is CASSSQRTGYL. The rearrangement uses TRBV6-8 and TRBJ2-5; the table's TRBD1 call for D was not verified on the DNA. Germline loops: CDR1 MNHGY, CDR2 SAAAGT. Inclusive of both ends, the CDR3 amounts to 11 amino acids.

The chain couples TRBV20-1 to TRBJ2-5; 12 bases align to TRBD2. The V segment lost 5 bases and the J segment 1 base; nucleotides outside the gene matches: 2. The CDR3 sequence is 14 residues long. Germline assignment: CDR1 DFQATT and CDR2 SNEGSKA (reference sequence). The CDR3 sequence: CSAQTSGGQETQYF. The CDR3 region has the DNA TGCAGTGCTCAGACTAGCGGGGGCCAAGAGACCCAGTACTTC.

This clonotype was observed a few times. J is TRBJ2-3 and V is TRBV12-3 or TRBV12-4; D is possibly TRBD2 (5 bases). Between the trimmed V and J ends, which lost 3 bases and 2 bases, there was a span of 9 bases. The CDR3 loop spans 14 amino acids. CDR3 in amino acids: CASSLDDYTDTQYF. CDR3 sequence (DNA): TGTGCCAGCAGTTTGGATGACTACACAGATACGCAGTATTTT.

This chain links TRBV29-1 with TRBJ2-5; D is uncertain. From germline, CDR1 is SQVTM and CDR2 ANQGSEA. The V and J ends lost 6 bases and 5 bases respectively, with 16 bases between them. The CDR3 covers 13 residues. In DNA, the CDR3 is TGCAGCGTCCTCCGACTGGTTTCGGAGACCCAGTACTTC. Amino acids: CSVLRLVSETQYF. Based on the CDR3 plus reference TRBV29-1 and TRBJ2-5, the full variable domain is SAVISQKPSRDICQRGTSLTIQCQVDSQVTMMFWYRQQPGQSLTLIATANQGSEATYESGFVIDKFPISRPNLTFSTLTVSNMSPEDSSIYLCSVLRLVSETQYFGPGTRLLVL.

This clonotype was counted between two and nine times. CDR3 nucleotides: TGTGCCAGCAGGTATTATGAGCAGTTCTTC. Translated: CASRYYEQFF. V usage is TRBV2 and J usage is TRBJ2-1; D remains unclear. Trimming cost V 6 bases and J 8 bases, with 5 bases left between them. Germline lookup yields CDR1 SNHLY and CDR2 FYNNEI. The length of the CDR3 is 10 residues.

The genes are TRBV10-3 and TRBJ1-2; TRBD1 might be the D (5 bases). The germline gives CDR1 ENHRY, CDR2 SYGVKD. V was clipped by 9 bases and J by 9 bases, with 11 bases between them. This CDR3 spans 10 amino acids. For the CDR3, the DNA is TGTGCCATGGGGCGGGGAAGCTACACCTTC. Translated, it gives CAMGRGSYTF.

The rearrangement uses TRBV6-5 and TRBJ2-1, with D perhaps being TRBD1 or TRBD2 (5 bases each). V lost 6 bases, J lost 9 bases, and 12 bases lay in between. This CDR3 has 12 amino acids. Germline V gene data show CDR1 as MNHEY and CDR2 as SVGAGI. The CDR3 loop reads CASSGAAGEQFF. As DNA, the CDR3 is TGTGCCAGCAGCGGGGCCGCGGGTGAGCAGTTCTTC.

This clonotype was seen repeatedly, ten times or more. The chain links TRBV6-5 to TRBJ2-3, with TRBD2 matching over 7 bases. V gave up 0 bases and J gave up 6 bases; unmatched junction bases: 6. This CDR3 region has 15 residues. CDR1 and CDR2 (germline): MNHEY, SVGAGI. DNA of the CDR3: TGTGCCAGCAGTTACTCTGGCGGGAGTATCGATACGCAGTATTTT. It translates to CASSYSGGSIDTQYF.

This clonotype was seen repeatedly, ten times or more. The gene calls are TRBV5-1 and TRBJ2-1; the match to TRBD2 covers 12 bases. CDR1 and CDR2 from the germline V gene are SGHRS and YFSETQ. The V gene end was trimmed by 0 bases and the J gene end by 8 bases; junction bases not matched to a gene: 3. CDR3 size: 15 residues. CDR3 protein: CASSLVTSGSYEQFF. For the CDR3, the DNA is TGCGCCAGCAGCTTGGTGACTAGCGGGAGTTATGAGCAGTTCTTC.

The rearrangement joins TRBV30 to TRBJ1-2; D ambiguous. V lost 0 bases and J lost 8, with 7 bases in between. This CDR3 contains 11 residues. Germline CDR1 and CDR2: GTSNPN and SVGIG (reference sequence). DNA of the CDR3: TGTGCCTGGAGTGTACCTGGGGGCTACACCTTC. Its protein is CAWSVPGGYTF.

The chain uses TRBV5-6 and TRBJ2-5, with 11 bases lining up with TRBD1. The germline V gene encodes CDR1 SGHDT and CDR2 YYEEEE. The CDR3 has 18 amino acids. V was clipped by 2 bases and J by 5 bases; unmatched bases: 14. The CDR3 DNA reads as TGTGCCAGCAGCTTCTATTATGGACAGGGGGCGGTGAGGGAGACCCAGTACTTC. It encodes CASSFYYGQGAVRETQYF.

CDR3 sequence (DNA): TGCAGTGCCCCTCCAGGTTGGGGATCCTACGAGCAGTACTTC. This encodes CSAPPGWGSYEQYF. V gene TRBV20-1 combines with J gene TRBJ2-7; D ambiguous. The germline V gene has CDR1 DFQATT and CDR2 SNEGSKA (reference sequence). The CDR3 sequence is 14 residues long. Trimming cost V 6 bases and J 1 base, with 16 bases left between them.

This clonotype was seen ten or more times. This chain links TRBV10-3 with TRBJ2-1; D unresolved. CDR1 is ENHRY, CDR2 SYGVKD, per germline. The length of the CDR3 is 12 residues. V lost 4 bases and J 3 bases, leaving 4 bases between the germline ends. The DNA of the CDR3 is TGTGCCATCAGTGCAAACTACAATGAGCAGTTCTTC. This translates into CAISANYNEQFF.

This clonotype has ten or more counts. The rearrangement links TRBV5-1 to TRBJ2-1; D ambiguous. With 0 bases removed from V and 6 bases from J, the gap between germline ends came to 13 bases. Germline assignment: CDR1 SGHRS and CDR2 YFSETQ. This CDR3 comprises 15 residues. The CDR3 region has the DNA TGCGCCAGCAGCTTGGCGGTAGCACGAACCAATGAGCAGTTCTTC. Its translation: CASSLAVARTNEQFF. Based on the CDR3 plus reference TRBV5-1 and TRBJ2-1, the full variable domain is KAGVTQTPRYLIKTRGQQVTLSCSPISGHRSVSWYQQTPGQGLQFLFEYFSETQRNKGNFPGRFSGRQFSNSRSEMNVSTLELGDSALYLCASSLAVARTNEQFFGPGTRLTVL.

This chain links TRBV27 with TRBJ2-2; D may correspond to TRBD1 or TRBD2 (5 bases each). The germline V gene has CDR1 MNHEY and CDR2 SMNVEV (reference sequence). V was shortened by 2 bases and J by 7 bases, with 14 bases between the two germline ends. CDR3 length equals 15 residues. The CDR3: CASSLRFGTNGELFF. In DNA, the CDR3 is TGTGCCAGCAGTTTAAGGTTCGGGACGAACGGGGAGCTGTTTTTT.